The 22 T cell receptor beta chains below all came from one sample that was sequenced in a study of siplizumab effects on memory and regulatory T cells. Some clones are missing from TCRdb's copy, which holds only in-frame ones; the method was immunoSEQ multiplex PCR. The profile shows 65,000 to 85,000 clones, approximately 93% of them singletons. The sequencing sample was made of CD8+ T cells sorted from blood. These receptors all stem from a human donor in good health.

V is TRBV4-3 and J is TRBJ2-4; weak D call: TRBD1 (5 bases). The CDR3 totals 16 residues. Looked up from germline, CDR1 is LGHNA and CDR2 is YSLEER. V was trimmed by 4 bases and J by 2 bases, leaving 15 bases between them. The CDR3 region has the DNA TGCGCCAGCAGCCTTACCCTCGACAGAACCAAAAACATTCAGTACTTC. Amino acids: CASSLTLDRTKNIQYF.

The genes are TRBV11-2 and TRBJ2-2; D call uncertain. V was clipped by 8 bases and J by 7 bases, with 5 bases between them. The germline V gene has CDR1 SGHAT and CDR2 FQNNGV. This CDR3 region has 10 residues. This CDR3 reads CASVHGELFF. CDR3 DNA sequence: TGTGCCAGCGTACACGGGGAGCTGTTTTTT.

The CDR3 sequence is CASSYGLKGEQYF. The CDR3 bases are TGTGCCAGCAGTTACGGGTTAAAGGGCGAGCAGTACTTC. The chain employs TRBV6-5 and TRBJ2-7, with D unresolved. Germline V CDR1 and CDR2: MNHEY, SVGAGI. Trimming shortened V by 2 bases and J by 6 bases, and 11 bases separated the two germline ends. CDR3 length: 13 residues.

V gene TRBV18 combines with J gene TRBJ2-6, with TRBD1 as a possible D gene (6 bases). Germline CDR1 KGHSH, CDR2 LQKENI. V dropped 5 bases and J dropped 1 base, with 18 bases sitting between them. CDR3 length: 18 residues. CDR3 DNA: TGTGCCAGCTCAACAGGGCGCCTCGTGTTTTCTGGGGCCAACGTCCTGACTTTC. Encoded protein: CASSTGRLVFSGANVLTF. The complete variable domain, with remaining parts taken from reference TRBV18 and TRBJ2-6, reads NAGVMQNPRHLVRRRGQEARLRCSPMKGHSHVYWYRQLPEEGLKFMVYLQKENIIDESGMPKERFSAEFPKEGPSILRIQQVVRGDSAAYFCASSTGRLVFSGANVLTFGAGSRLTVL.

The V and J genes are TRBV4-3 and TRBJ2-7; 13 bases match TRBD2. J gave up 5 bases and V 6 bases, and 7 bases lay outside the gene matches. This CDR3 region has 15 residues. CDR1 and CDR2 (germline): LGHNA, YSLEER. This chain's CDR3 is CASSITSGGVNEQYF. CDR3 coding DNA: TGCGCCAGCAGTATTACTAGCGGGGGGGTTAACGAGCAGTACTTC.

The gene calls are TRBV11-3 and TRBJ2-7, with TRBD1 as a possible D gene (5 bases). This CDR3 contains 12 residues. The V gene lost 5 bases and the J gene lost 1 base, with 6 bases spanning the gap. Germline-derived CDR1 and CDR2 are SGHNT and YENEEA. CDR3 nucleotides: TGTGCCAGCAGCCAGGGTTCCTACGAGCAGTACTTC. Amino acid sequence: CASSQGSYEQYF.

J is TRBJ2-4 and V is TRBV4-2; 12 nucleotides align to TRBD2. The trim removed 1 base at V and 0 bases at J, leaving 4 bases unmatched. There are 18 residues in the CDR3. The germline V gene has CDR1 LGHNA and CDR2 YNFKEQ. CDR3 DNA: TGTGCCAGCAGCCAAGCTAGCGGGGGGGCCGGAGCCAAAAACATTCAGTACTTC. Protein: CASSQASGGAGAKNIQYF.

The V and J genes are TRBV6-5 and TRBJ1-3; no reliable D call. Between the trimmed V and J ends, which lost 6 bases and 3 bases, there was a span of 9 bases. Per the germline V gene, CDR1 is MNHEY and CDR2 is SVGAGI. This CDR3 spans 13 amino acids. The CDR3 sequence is CASRDPNGNTIYF. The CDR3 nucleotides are TGTGCCAGCAGAGATCCCAATGGAAACACCATATATTTT.

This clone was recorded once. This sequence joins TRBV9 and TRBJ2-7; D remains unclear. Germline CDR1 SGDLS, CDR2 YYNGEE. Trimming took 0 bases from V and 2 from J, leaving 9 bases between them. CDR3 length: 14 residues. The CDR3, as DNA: TGTGCCAGCAGCGTAGGGGTCTTCACCTACGAGCAGTACTTC. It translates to CASSVGVFTYEQYF.

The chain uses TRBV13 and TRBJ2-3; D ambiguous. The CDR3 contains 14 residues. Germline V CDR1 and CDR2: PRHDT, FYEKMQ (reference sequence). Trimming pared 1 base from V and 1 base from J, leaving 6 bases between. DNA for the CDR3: TGTGCCAGCAGCTTAGAGGATCGCACAGATACGCAGTATTTT. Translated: CASSLEDRTDTQYF.

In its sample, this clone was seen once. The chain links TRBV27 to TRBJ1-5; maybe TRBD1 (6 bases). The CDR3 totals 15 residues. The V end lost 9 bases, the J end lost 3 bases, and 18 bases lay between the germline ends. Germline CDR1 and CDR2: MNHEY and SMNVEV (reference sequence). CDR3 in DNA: TGTGCCAGTGCCCTATGGGGGGCCAACAATCAGCCCCAGCATTTT. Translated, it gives CASALWGANNQPQHF.

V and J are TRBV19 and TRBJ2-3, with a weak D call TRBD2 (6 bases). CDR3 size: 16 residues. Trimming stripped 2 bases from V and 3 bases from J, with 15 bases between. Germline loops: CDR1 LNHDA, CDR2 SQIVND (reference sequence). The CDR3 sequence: CASSINSGLATDTQYF. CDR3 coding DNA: TGTGCCAGTAGTATAAATTCGGGGCTAGCGACAGATACGCAGTATTTT.

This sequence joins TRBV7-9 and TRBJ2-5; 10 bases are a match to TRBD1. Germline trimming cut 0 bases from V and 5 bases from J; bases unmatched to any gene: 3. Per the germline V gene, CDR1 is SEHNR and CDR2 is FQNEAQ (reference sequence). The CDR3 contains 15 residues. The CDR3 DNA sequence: TGTGCCAGCAGCTTAGCTGGGACAGGGGTGGAGACCCAGTACTTC. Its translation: CASSLAGTGVETQYF.

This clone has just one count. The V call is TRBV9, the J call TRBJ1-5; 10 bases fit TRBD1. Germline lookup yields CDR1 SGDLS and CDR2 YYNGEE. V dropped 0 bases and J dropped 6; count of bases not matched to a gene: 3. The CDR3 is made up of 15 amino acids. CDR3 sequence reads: CASSVEGQGSQPQHF. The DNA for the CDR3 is TGTGCCAGCAGCGTAGAGGGACAGGGGAGTCAGCCCCAGCATTTT. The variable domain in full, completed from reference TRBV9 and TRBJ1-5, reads DSGVTQTPKHLITATGQRVTLRCSPRSGDLSVYWYQQSLDQGLQFLIQYYNGEERAKGNILERFSAQQFPDLHSELNLSSLELGDSALYFCASSVEGQGSQPQHFGDGTRLSIL.

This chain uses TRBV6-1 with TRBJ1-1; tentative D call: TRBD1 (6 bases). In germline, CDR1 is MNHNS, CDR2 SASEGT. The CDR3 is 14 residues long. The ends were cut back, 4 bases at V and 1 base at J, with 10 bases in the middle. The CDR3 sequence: CASSVQGPNTEAFF. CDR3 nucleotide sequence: TGTGCCAGCAGTGTCCAGGGGCCGAACACTGAAGCTTTCTTT.

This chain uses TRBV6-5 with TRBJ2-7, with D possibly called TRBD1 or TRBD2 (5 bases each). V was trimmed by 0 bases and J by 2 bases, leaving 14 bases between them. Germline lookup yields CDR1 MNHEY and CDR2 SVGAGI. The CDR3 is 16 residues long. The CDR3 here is CASSYSWGRLTYEQYF. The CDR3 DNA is TGTGCCAGCAGTTACTCATGGGGACGGCTCACCTACGAGCAGTACTTC.

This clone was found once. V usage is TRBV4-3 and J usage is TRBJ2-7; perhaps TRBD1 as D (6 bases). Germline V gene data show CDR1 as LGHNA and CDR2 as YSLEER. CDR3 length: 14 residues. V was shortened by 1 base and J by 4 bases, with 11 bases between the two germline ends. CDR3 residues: CASSQGGRGYEQYF. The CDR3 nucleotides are TGCGCCAGCAGCCAAGGGGGCAGGGGATACGAGCAGTACTTC.

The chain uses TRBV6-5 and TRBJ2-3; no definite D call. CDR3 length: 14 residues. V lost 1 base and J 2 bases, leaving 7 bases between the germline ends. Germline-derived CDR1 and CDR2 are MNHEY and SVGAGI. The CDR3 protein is CASSYYPFTDTQYF. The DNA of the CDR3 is TGTGCCAGCAGTTACTACCCCTTCACAGATACGCAGTATTTT.

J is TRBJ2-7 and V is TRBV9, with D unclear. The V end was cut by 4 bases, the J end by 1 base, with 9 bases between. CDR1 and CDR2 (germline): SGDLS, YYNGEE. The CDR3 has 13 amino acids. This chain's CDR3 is CASSNPNSYEQYF. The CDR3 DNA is TGTGCCAGCAGCAATCCAAATTCCTACGAGCAGTACTTC. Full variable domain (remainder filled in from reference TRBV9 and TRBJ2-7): DSGVTQTPKHLITATGQRVTLRCSPRSGDLSVYWYQQSLDQGLQFLIQYYNGEERAKGNILERFSAQQFPDLHSELNLSSLELGDSALYFCASSNPNSYEQYFGPGTRLTVT.

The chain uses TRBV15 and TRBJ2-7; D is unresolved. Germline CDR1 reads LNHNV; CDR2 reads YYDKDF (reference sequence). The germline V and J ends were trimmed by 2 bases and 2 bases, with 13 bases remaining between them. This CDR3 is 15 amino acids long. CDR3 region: CATSRLDLNPYEQYF. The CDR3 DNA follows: TGTGCCACCAGCAGACTCGATCTAAATCCCTACGAGCAGTACTTC.

This CDR3 is CASSVSGAREDTQYF. The CDR3 nucleotides read TGTGCCAGCAGCGTATCGGGGGCCAGGGAGGATACGCAGTATTTT. This sequence joins TRBV9 and TRBJ2-3; perhaps D is TRBD1 or TRBD2 (6 bases each). The V end was cut by 1 base, the J end by 6 bases, with 15 bases between. Germline-derived CDR1 and CDR2 are SGDLS and YYNGEE. The length of the CDR3 is 15 residues.

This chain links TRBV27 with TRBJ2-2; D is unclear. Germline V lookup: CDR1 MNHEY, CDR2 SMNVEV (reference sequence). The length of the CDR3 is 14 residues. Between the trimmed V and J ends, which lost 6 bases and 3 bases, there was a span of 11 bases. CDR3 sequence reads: CASRDQVHTGELFF. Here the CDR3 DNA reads TGTGCCAGCAGAGACCAGGTCCACACCGGGGAGCTGTTTTTT.